Below, one T cell receptor (beta chain) is given with its context. Its antigen is as yet unknown. The data stem from a study of cytomegalovirus exposure and HLA in healthy donors. The primer mix had 60 Vbeta and 13 Jbeta primers. Measured with immunoSEQ multiplex PCR; TCRdb has only the in-frame clones, and not every one. The sample lists 200,000 to 250,000 clones; almost 70% were seen once. The CDR3 has 19 amino acids. Points from the study as a whole: In a later analysis, V- and J-gene trimming of beta chains associated with a DCLRE1C missense variant, replicated independently. The study flagged roughly 150 TCR beta chains as cytomegalovirus-associated.

The receptor was derived from a man aged 40-49 years in good health and CMV-seropositive. The J gene is TRBJ1-4, the V gene TRBV21-1; the D call TRBD1 from the table was never checked on the DNA. TRBV21-1 is an annotated pseudogene. Sequenced material: PBMCs. The CDR3 here is CASSKVEDRVKGVNEKLFF. The CDR3 DNA is TGTGCCAGCAGCAAAGTGGAGGACAGGGTAAAGGGAGTAAATGAAAAACTGTTTTTT.